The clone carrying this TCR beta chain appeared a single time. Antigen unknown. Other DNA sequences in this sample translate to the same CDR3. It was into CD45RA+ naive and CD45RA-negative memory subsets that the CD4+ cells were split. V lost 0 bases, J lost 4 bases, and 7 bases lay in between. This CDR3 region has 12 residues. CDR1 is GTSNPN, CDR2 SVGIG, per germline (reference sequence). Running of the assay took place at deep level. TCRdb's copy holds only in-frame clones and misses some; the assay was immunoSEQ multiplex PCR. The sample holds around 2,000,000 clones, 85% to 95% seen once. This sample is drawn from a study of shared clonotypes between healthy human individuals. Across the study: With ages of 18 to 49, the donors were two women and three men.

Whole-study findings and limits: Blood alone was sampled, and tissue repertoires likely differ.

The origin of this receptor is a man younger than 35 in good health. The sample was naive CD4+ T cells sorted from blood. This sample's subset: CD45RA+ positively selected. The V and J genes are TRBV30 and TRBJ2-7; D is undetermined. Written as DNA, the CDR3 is TGTGCCTGGAGTGTAGTAGGGTACGAGCAGTACTTC. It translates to CAWSVVGYEQYF.